This TCR beta chain originates from a study of shared clonotypes between healthy human individuals. Here immunoSEQ multiplex PCR was the method, and the copy in TCRdb shows in-frame clones only, minus some. The repertoire holds some 1,100,000 clones, about 84% seen once, with 0.52% in the top ten. Germline-derived CDR1 and CDR2 are GTSNPN and SVGIG (reference sequence). V was cut by 5 bases and J by 3 bases, with 14 bases left in between. The CDR3 totals 13 residues. Findings and limits, study-wide: Non-shared clonotypes showed lower generation probabilities than clonotypes common to all four donors.

About this clone: Antigen specificity is unknown.

This chain uses TRBV30 with TRBJ2-7, with D hard to call. This TCR derives from a man between 18 and 35 years old in good health. Some clones in this sample may be carry-over from other donors' samples. Sequencing was done on a sample of memory CD4+ T cells from PBMCs. The subset denotes: CD45RA-negative fraction. CDR3 sequence: CAWSWASNYEQYF. Written as DNA, the CDR3 is TGTGCCTGGTCGTGGGCCTCAAACTACGAGCAGTACTTC.